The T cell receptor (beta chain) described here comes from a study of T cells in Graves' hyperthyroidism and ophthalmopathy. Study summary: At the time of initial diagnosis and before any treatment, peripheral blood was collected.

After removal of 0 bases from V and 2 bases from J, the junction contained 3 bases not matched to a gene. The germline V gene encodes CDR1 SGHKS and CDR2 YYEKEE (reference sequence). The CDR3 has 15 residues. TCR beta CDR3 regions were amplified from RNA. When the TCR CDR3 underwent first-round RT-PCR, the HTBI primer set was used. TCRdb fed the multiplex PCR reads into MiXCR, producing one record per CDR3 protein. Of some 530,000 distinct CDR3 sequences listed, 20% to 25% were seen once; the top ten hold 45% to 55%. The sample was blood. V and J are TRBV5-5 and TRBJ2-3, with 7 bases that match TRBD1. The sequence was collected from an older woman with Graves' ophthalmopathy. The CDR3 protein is CASSLGGQITDTQYF. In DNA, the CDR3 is TGTGCCAGCAGCTTGGGGGGACAGATCACAGATACGCAGTATTTT. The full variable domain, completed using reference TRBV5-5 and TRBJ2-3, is DAGVTQSPTHLIKTRGQQVTLRCSPISGHKSVSWYQQVLGQGPQFIFQYYEKEERGRGNFPDRFSARQFPNYSSELNVNALLLGDSALYLCASSLGGQITDTQYFGPGTRLTVL.